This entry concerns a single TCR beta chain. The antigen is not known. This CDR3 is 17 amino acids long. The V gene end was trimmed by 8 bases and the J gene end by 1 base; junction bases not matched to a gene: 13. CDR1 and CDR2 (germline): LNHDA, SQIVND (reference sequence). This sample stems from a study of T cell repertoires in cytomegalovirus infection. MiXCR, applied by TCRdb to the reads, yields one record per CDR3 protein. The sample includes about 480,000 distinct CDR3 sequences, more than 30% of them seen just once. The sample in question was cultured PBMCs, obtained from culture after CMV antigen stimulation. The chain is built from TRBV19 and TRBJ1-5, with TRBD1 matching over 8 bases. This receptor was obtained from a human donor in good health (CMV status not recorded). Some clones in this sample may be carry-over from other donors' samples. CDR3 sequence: CASGALGRGPSNQPQHF. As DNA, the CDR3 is TGTGCCAGTGGGGCATTGGGCAGGGGGCCGAGCAATCAGCCCCAGCATTTT.